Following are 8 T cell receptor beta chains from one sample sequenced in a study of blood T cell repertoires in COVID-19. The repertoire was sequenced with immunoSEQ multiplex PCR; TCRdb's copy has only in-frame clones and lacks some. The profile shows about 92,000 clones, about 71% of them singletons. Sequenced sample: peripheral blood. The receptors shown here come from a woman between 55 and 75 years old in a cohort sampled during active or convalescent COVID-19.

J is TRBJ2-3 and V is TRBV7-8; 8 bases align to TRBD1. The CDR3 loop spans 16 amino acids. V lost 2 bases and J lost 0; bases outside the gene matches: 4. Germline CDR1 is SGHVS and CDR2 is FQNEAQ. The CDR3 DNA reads TGTGCCAGCAGCTTAAGGGGGACAGGCAGCACAGATACGCAGTATTTT. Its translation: CASSLRGTGSTDTQYF.

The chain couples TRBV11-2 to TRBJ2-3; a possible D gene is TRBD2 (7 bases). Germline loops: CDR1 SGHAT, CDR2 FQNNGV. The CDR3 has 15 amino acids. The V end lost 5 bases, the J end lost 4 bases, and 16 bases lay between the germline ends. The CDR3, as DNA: TGTGCCAGCAGCCCCTGGCGGGGGCTCGCAGATACGCAGTATTTT. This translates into CASSPWRGLADTQYF.

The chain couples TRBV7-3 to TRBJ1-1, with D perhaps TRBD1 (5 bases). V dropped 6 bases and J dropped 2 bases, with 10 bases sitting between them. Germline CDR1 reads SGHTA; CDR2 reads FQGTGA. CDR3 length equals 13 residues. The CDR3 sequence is CASRQGINTEAFF. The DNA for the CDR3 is TGTGCCAGCAGGCAGGGTATCAACACTGAAGCTTTCTTT.

CDR3 nucleotides: TGTGCCAGTAGTACGCGGACAGGGGGCGGCACTGAAGCTTTCTTT. Encoded protein: CASSTRTGGGTEAFF. This chain uses TRBV19 with TRBJ1-1; 11 bases are a match to TRBD1. The CDR3 is 15 amino acids. The germline gives CDR1 LNHDA, CDR2 SQIVND (reference sequence). V lost 4 bases, J lost 4 bases, and 5 bases stayed unmatched.

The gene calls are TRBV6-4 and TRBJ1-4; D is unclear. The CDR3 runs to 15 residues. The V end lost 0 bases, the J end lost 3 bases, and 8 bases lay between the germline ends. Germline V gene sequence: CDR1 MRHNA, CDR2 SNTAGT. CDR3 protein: CASSDSGSPNEKLFF. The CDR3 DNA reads TGTGCCAGCAGTGACTCGGGCAGCCCTAATGAAAAACTGTTTTTT.

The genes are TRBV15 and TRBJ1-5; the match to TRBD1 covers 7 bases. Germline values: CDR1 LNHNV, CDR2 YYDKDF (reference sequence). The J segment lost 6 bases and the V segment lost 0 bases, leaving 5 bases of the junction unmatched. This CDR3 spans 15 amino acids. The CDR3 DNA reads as TGTGCCACCAGCAGAGACCTACACAGGGGTCAGCCCCAGCATTTT. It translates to CATSRDLHRGQPQHF.

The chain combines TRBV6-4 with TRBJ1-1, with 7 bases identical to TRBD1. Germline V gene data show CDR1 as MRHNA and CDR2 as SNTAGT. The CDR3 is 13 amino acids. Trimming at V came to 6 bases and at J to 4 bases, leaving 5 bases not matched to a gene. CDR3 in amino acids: CASSADRRTEAFF. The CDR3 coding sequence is TGTGCCAGCAGCGCGGACAGGCGCACTGAAGCTTTCTTT.

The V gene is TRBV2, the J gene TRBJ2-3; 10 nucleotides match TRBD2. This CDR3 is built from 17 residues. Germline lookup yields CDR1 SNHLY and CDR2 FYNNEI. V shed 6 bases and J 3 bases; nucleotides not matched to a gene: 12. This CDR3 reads CASSLGVSGGLTDTQYF. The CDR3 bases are TGTGCCAGCAGCCTTGGGGTTAGCGGGGGGCTAACAGATACGCAGTATTTT.